Below are 10 T cell receptor beta chains sequenced from a single sample in a study of Ad26.COV2.S vaccination and SARS-CoV-2 variants. Treatment indicated: roughly 18 received Ad26.COV2.S at low or high dose, single or two shots; about 5 received placebo; per-sample allocation not given. Sampling happened 63 days after the first vaccine or placebo injection. Measured with immunoSEQ multiplex PCR; TCRdb has only the in-frame clones, and not every one. The table lists under 500,000 clones, 80% to 95% of them singletons, with around 1.7% in the top ten. Sequencing used peripheral blood, obtained in a trial of Ad26.COV2.S vaccine versus placebo. These TCRs come from a person aged 18 to 65 who received the Ad26.COV2.S COVID-19 vaccine or a placebo.

The chain joins TRBV5-1 to TRBJ1-5; D remains unclear. Deletions cut 0 bases from V and 7 bases from J, with 14 bases between. Germline V gives CDR1 SGHRS, CDR2 YFSETQ. The CDR3 is 15 residues long. CDR3 in amino acids: CASSLAGIIGQPQHF. The CDR3 DNA sequence: TGCGCCAGCAGCTTGGCCGGGATAATCGGGCAGCCCCAGCATTTT. Variable domain in full (rest from reference TRBV5-1 and TRBJ1-5): KAGVTQTPRYLIKTRGQQVTLSCSPISGHRSVSWYQQTPGQGLQFLFEYFSETQRNKGNFPGRFSGRQFSNSRSEMNVSTLELGDSALYLCASSLAGIIGQPQHFGDGTRLSIL.

V usage is TRBV28 and J usage is TRBJ1-2, with D possibly matching TRBD1 (6 bases). V lost 8 bases, J lost 5 bases, and 15 bases lay in between. The V gene's germline CDR1 is MDHEN and CDR2 SYDVKM. The length of the CDR3 is 13 residues. CDR3 in amino acids: CASGRGAVYGYTF. As DNA, the CDR3 is TGTGCCAGCGGCCGGGGGGCGGTGTATGGCTACACCTTC.

CDR3 coding DNA: TGTGCCAGCAGCTCTACAGGGAAAGGGGAGCAGTACTTC. Its protein product is CASSSTGKGEQYF. The chain combines TRBV6-4 with TRBJ2-7; tentatively, D is TRBD1 (6 bases). The CDR3 loop spans 13 amino acids. Germline V gene data show CDR1 as MRHNA and CDR2 as SNTAGT. V lost 6 bases, J lost 7 bases, and 16 bases lay in between.

This clone appeared once. The chain couples TRBV19 to TRBJ2-5; maybe TRBD2 (5 bases). The V end lost 11 bases, the J end lost 3 bases, and 31 bases lay between the germline ends. CDR3 length: 18 amino acids. Germline CDR1 reads LNHDA; CDR2 reads SQIVND (reference sequence). The CDR3 spells CAPLMGANPQRLKETQYF. The CDR3 DNA reads as TGTGCCCCATTAATGGGAGCGAATCCACAAAGGTTAAAAGAGACCCAGTACTTC.

This clone has only one observation. This chain connects TRBV3-1 (or the pseudogene TRBV3-2) to TRBJ2-3, with D possibly being TRBD2 (5 bases). CDR1 and CDR2 (germline): LGHDT, YNNKEL (reference sequence). V was shortened by 3 bases and J by 4 bases, with 26 bases between the two germline ends. CDR3 length: 19 residues. The CDR3 DNA is TGTGCCAGCAGCCATACCAACTCCTTTATACGAGGGCGGGCAGATACGCAGTATTTT. Protein: CASSHTNSFIRGRADTQYF.

CDR3 in DNA: TGTGCCAGCAACTGTTATGCAACTAATGAAAAACTGTTTTTT. Its protein is CASNCYATNEKLFF. This sequence joins TRBV21-1 and TRBJ1-4. TRBV21-1 is classified as a pseudogene. CDR3 length: 14 residues.

This chain uses TRBV18 with TRBJ1-5; D may be TRBD1 (6 bases). CDR1 is KGHSH, CDR2 LQKENI, per germline. The length of the CDR3 is 15 residues. V lost 5 bases, J lost 6 bases, and 17 bases lay in between. CDR3 nucleotide sequence: TGTGCCAGCTCATCGGGGGCAGGGGCGAGTCAGCCCCAGCATTTT. Protein product: CASSSGAGASQPQHF.

This chain connects TRBV4-3 to TRBJ2-1; 9 bases line up with TRBD1. Losses at the gene ends were 4 bases for V and 5 bases for J; bases not matched to a gene: 15. The CDR3 has 18 amino acids. The germline gives CDR1 LGHNA, CDR2 YSLEER. CDR3 nucleotide sequence: TGCGCCAGCAGCCTTGGGACAGGGTTCCTGGGTCCCAACAATGAGCAGTTCTTC. It translates to CASSLGTGFLGPNNEQFF.

The CDR3 DNA follows: TGTGCCAGCAGCTCCCTGGGGCAGGGGAGCTCTGGAAACACCATATATTTT. This codes for CASSSLGQGSSGNTIYF. The J gene is TRBJ1-3, the V gene TRBV7-2; possible D gene TRBD1, 6 bases. There are 17 residues in the CDR3. Trimming removed 4 bases from V and 0 bases from J, with 16 bases in between. Germline CDR1 and CDR2: SGHTA and FQGNSA.

The V and J genes are TRBV4-1 and TRBJ1-4; perhaps TRBD1 as D (5 bases). Looked up from germline, CDR1 is MGHRA and CDR2 is YSYEKL. V dropped 4 bases and J dropped 5 bases, with 14 bases sitting between them. The CDR3 has 15 amino acids. The CDR3 DNA reads as TGCGCCAGCAGCCCGTGGGGCAGGGAGAATGAAAAACTGTTTTTT. It specifies CASSPWGRENEKLFF.